This T cell receptor (beta chain) was identified during a study of spatial heterogeneity in lung cancer. Germline V CDR1 and CDR2: SGHDN, FVKESK. Trimming shortened V by 1 base and J by 8 bases, and 3 bases separated the two germline ends. This CDR3 has 11 residues. This clonotype rates as medium-sized (0.01 to 0.1%). This beta chain represents an off-target read in a library built for alpha chains; its size is of limited meaning. Using its own MiXCR run on the 5' RACE reads, TCRdb lists one record per CDR3 protein. This table has approximately 830 distinct CDR3 sequences, around 20% appearing once. Stated time point: sample taken at primary tumor resection. The input material, whole RNA from tumor, nontumor lung or frozen PBMC, was sequenced unsorted.

This chain joins TRBV14 and TRBJ2-1; D is uncertain. The sequence was obtained from a female donor with early-stage non-small cell lung cancer. This specimen was PBMCs, taken at surgery. CDR3 nucleotides: TGTGCCAGCAGCCAAGGATATGAGCAGTTCTTC. It yields the protein CASSQGYEQFF.